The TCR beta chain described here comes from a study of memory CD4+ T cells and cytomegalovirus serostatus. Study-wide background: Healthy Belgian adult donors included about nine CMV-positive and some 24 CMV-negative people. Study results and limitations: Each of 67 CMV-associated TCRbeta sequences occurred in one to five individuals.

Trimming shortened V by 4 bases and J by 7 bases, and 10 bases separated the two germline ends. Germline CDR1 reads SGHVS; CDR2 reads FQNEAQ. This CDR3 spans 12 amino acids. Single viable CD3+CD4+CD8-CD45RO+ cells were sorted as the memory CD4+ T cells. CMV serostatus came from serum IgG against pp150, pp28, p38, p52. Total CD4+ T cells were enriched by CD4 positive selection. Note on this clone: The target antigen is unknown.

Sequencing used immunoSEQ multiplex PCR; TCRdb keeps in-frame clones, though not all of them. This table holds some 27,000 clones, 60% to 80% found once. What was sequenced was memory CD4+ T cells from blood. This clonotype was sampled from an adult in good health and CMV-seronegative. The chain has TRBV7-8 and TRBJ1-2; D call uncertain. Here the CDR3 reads CASSSGEFGYTF. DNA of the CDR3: TGTGCCAGCAGCTCTGGGGAGTTTGGCTACACCTTC.